The 2 T cell receptor beta chains below come from one sample, sequenced in a study of tumor-infiltrating lymphocytes in localized non-small cell lung cancer. The method was immunoSEQ multiplex PCR; TCRdb's version includes in-frame clones alone and lacks a portion of them. The sample includes over 6,500 clones, 76% seen only once; the top ten take about 17%. Input material: uninvolved lung tissue not adjacent to the tumor. These receptor sequences come from a human donor with non-small cell lung cancer.

The chain links TRBV2 to TRBJ2-1; TRBD2 is a possible D gene (5 bases). Trimming cost V 4 bases and J 5 bases, with 12 bases left between them. Germline-derived CDR1 and CDR2 are SNHLY and FYNNEI. The CDR3 length is 14 residues. This CDR3 is CASSGGLPNNEQFF. CDR3 nucleotide sequence: TGTGCCAGCAGTGGAGGGTTACCAAACAATGAGCAGTTCTTC.

This chain connects TRBV7-2 to TRBJ1-6; possibly TRBD1 for D (5 bases). Germline CDR1 SGHTA, CDR2 FQGNSA. Trimming shortened V by 6 bases and J by 8 bases, and 23 bases separated the two germline ends. CDR3 length: 17 residues. The CDR3 DNA sequence: TGTGCCAGCAGTCCATTTCCCGATAACAGGAATGATTCACCCCTCCACTTT. Its protein product is CASSPFPDNRNDSPLHF.